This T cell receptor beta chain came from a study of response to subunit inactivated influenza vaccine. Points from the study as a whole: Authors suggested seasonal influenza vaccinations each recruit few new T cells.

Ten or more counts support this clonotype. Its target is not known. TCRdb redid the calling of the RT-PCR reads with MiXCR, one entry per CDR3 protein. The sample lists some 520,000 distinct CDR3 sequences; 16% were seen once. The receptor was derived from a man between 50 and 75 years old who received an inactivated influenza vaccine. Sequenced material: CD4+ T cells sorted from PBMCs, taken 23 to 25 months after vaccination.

In nucleotides, the CDR3 is TGCGCCAGCAGACAGGGGGCTGGCAATCAGCCCCAGCATTTT. Translated: CASRQGAGNQPQHF. The rearrangement uses TRBV10-2 and TRBJ1-5; 9 positions match TRBD1. This CDR3 is built from 14 residues. Trimming took 6 bases from V and 2 from J; bases not matched to a gene: 2. Per the germline V gene, CDR1 is WSHSY and CDR2 is SAAADI.